The rows below give T cell receptor beta chains drawn from one sample of a study of blood T cell repertoires in COVID-19. Some clones are missing from TCRdb's copy, which holds only in-frame ones; the method was immunoSEQ multiplex PCR. The data contain some 100,000 clones, roughly 85% of them singletons. Sequences were obtained from PBMCs or T cells enriched from blood (not recorded which). These receptor sequences come from a woman aged 45 to 65 who had recovered from COVID-19. The CDR3 runs from the conserved cysteine through the conserved F or W. The D gene is left open where the match is weak. A clone size is listed for some rows: how often the clone was seen (once, few, many), or a class if it is expanded.

CDR3 DNA	CDR3 protein	clone size	J gene	D gene	V gene	CDR3 length
TGTGCCAGCAGCTTAGGGGCCGGGACATCCTACGAGCAGTACTTC	CASSLGAGTSYEQYF	NA	TRBJ2-7	NA	TRBV11-3	15
TGTGCCACTGAGACTAGCGGGAAGTACGAGCAGTACTTC	CATETSGKYEQYF	once	TRBJ2-7	TRBD2	TRBV28	13
TGTGCCAGCAGCTTAGAGCCGACCAGCGTCTACGAGCAGTACTTC	CASSLEPTSVYEQYF	few	TRBJ2-7	NA	TRBV11-3	15
TGTGCCAGCAGCCAACTCCTCGGGGCTCCGGGGGGTGGACTAGCGGGACCCGAGCAAGAGACCCAGTACTTC	CASSQLLGAPGGGLAGPEQETQYF	NA	TRBJ2-5	TRBD2	TRBV3-1/TRBV3-2	24
TGTGCCGGCAGAGCGGGGGGGCCGAGAGAGACCCAGTACTTC	CAGRAGGPRETQYF	NA	TRBJ2-5	TRBD2	TRBV2	14
TGTGCCAGCAGCATAAGGACTAGCGGGAGTTCGGATACGCAGTATTTT	CASSIRTSGSSDTQYF	NA	TRBJ2-3	TRBD2	TRBV7-8	16
TGCGCCAGCAGCCTCAGCACAGGGGCAGATACGCAGTATTTT	CASSLSTGADTQYF	NA	TRBJ2-3	TRBD1	TRBV5-1	14
TGTGCCAGCAGTTTAGAAGGGGGCAGTGGAAACACCATATATTTT	CASSLEGGSGNTIYF	NA	TRBJ1-3	TRBD1	TRBV27	15
TGTGCCAGCAGCCGCGGTCGCACCGGATACGAGCAGTACTTC	CASSRGRTGYEQYF	NA	TRBJ2-7	NA	TRBV5-4	14
TGTGCCAGTAGTAGGAGCACATCCGATGAAAAACTGTTTTTT	CASSRSTSDEKLFF	NA	TRBJ1-4	NA	TRBV19	14
TGTGCCAGCAGTTTTCGATACCGGGACAGGGAAACCTACACCTTC	CASSFRYRDRETYTF	NA	TRBJ1-2	TRBD1	TRBV27	15
TGTGCCACCAGTGGCCTAGCGGGAGATTGGGATACGCAGTATTTT	CATSGLAGDWDTQYF	NA	TRBJ2-3	TRBD2	TRBV24-1	15
TGTGCCAGCAGTTTTACTATTACAGGGGGCGGAAATGGCTACACCTTC	CASSFTITGGGNGYTF	NA	TRBJ1-2	TRBD1	TRBV27	16
TGTGCCAACAAACCGGGACAGGGGCATTCACCCCTCCACTTT	CANKPGQGHSPLHF	few	TRBJ1-6	TRBD1	TRBV19	14
TGTGCCTGGAGTGATGACAGGGATGGTTTTGTGAACACTGAAGCTTTCTTT	CAWSDDRDGFVNTEAFF	NA	TRBJ1-1	TRBD1	TRBV30	17
TGTGCCAGCAGCTCCGGGACTAGCGCGTTTGGCAGAGATGAGCAGTTCTTC	CASSSGTSAFGRDEQFF	NA	TRBJ2-1	TRBD2	TRBV11-2	17
TGCGCCAGCAGCTTGAGGGCTAGCGGTCCCTACGAGCAGTACTTC	CASSLRASGPYEQYF	once	TRBJ2-7	TRBD2	TRBV5-1	15
TGCGCCAGCAGCTTGGAGGGGGCAGGAAATCAGCCCCAGCATTTT	CASSLEGAGNQPQHF	NA	TRBJ1-5	TRBD1	TRBV5-1	15
TGTGCCAGCAGCCAGCGGAGCGGGAGGGTAGGAACCGGGGAGCTGTTTTTT	CASSQRSGRVGTGELFF	NA	TRBJ2-2	TRBD2	TRBV3-1/TRBV3-2	17
TGTGCCAGCAGCTTGCGGGGTGGCACAGATACGCAGTATTTT	CASSLRGGTDTQYF	NA	TRBJ2-3	NA	TRBV5-5	14
TGTGCCACCTCAAAAGCAGGGGACAATGAGCAGTTCTTC	CATSKAGDNEQFF	few	TRBJ2-1	NA	TRBV24-1	13
TGTGCCACCAGTGATCCTACGGGACACCCCGAGCTGTTTTTT	CATSDPTGHPELFF	NA	TRBJ2-2	NA	TRBV24-1	14
TGTGCCAGCAGTTCCCAATACCAGAGTGTGCGGGATGGAAACACCATATATTTT	CASSSQYQSVRDGNTIYF	NA	TRBJ1-3	NA	TRBV28	18
TGTGCCAGCAGTGGCGGGACTTCCCTAACCCTTGCGGAGACCCAGTACTTC	CASSGGTSLTLAETQYF	NA	TRBJ2-5	NA	TRBV28	17
TGTGCCAGCAGGGCAGTGAACACTGAAGCTTTCTTT	CASRAVNTEAFF	NA	TRBJ1-1	NA	TRBV6-5	12
TGCAGCGTTGAATCGGCAGGGGGAACCGGGGAGCTGTTTTTT	CSVESAGGTGELFF	few	TRBJ2-2	TRBD1	TRBV29-1	14